The rows below give T cell receptor beta chains drawn from one sample of a study of graft-versus-host responses after intestinal transplantation. Only in-frame clones appear in the TCRdb table, and some are missing; sequencing was by immunoSEQ multiplex PCR. Here the sample spans about 120,000 clones, around 95% being singletons. Antigen specificity for these receptors is unknown. Sample: unstimulated CD8+ T cells sorted from spleen or lymph node cells, taken before intestinal transplant. The receptors were sampled from a human donor who received an intestinal transplant. CDR3s include the opening cysteine and the closing phenylalanine or tryptophan. Fields, in order: J gene, CDR3 length, clone size, D gene, V gene, CDR3 DNA, CDR3 protein. D genes are given only for firm matches. Rows give clone size only sometimes, using once, few, many, or a class for an expanded clone.

TRBJ2-5 | 13 | . | TRBD2 | TRBV4-1 | TGCGCCAGCGGCCGGGGGGGAAAAGAGACCCAGTACTTC | CASGRGGKETQYF
TRBJ2-5 | 13 | once | . | TRBV28 | TGTGCCAGCAGCGAACTATTGGATGGGGCTTCGTACTTC | CASSELLDGASYF
TRBJ2-7 | 14 | . | TRBD1 | TRBV4-1 | TGCGCCAGCAGCCCCGGGACAGGGTCATACGAGCAGTACTTC | CASSPGTGSYEQYF
TRBJ2-7 | 14 | . | TRBD1 | TRBV29-1 | TGCAGCGTTGGGGGACAGGGCTTTCCCTACGAGCAGTACTTC | CSVGGQGFPYEQYF
TRBJ1-1 | 14 | . | . | TRBV5-1 | TGCGCCAGCAGCCCCTACAGGGAGAACACTGAAGCTTTCTTT | CASSPYRENTEAFF
TRBJ2-4 | 19 | . | TRBD2 | TRBV4-2 | TGTGCCAGCAGCCAAATAGCGGGAGGCTTTGTCAGTGGACAAAACATTCAGTACTTC | CASSQIAGGFVSGQNIQYF
TRBJ2-4 | 12 | . | . | TRBV19 | TGTGCCAGTAGTCCTAACAGGAACATTCAGTACTTC | CASSPNRNIQYF
TRBJ1-2 | 12 | . | TRBD1 | TRBV5-4 | TGTGCCAGCAGCTCCGACAGGGGAGGCTACACCTTC | CASSSDRGGYTF
TRBJ2-3 | 11 | . | TRBD1 | TRBV5-8 | TGTGCCAGCAGTCTGGGACAGACGCAGTATTTT | CASSLGQTQYF
TRBJ2-1 | 14 | . | TRBD2 | TRBV27 | TGTGCCAGCAGTTTACCCGGGACTAGCAGTGAGCAGTTCTTC | CASSLPGTSSEQFF
TRBJ2-3 | 15 | . | TRBD2 | TRBV7-8 | TGTGCCAGCAGCTCCTGGGGCCTAGCGGGTAATACGCAGTATTTT | CASSSWGLAGNTQYF
TRBJ1-1 | 12 | . | TRBD1 | TRBV6-5 | TGTGCCAGCAGTCTTGGGGGCAGGGGGGCTTTCTTT | CASSLGGRGAFF
TRBJ2-7 | 12 | . | . | TRBV11-2 | TGTGCCACCAGGGAGGGGGGCAACGAGCAGTACTTC | CATREGGNEQYF
TRBJ2-7 | 13 | . | . | TRBV18 | TGTGCCAGCTCACCAACTAGCTCTAACGAGCAGTACTTC | CASSPTSSNEQYF
TRBJ2-7 | 13 | once | . | TRBV30 | TGTGCCTGGAGTGTATACAGGGCCTACGAGCAGTACTTC | CAWSVYRAYEQYF
TRBJ2-5 | 15 | once | . | TRBV5-6 | TGTGCCAGCAGCGGGGGGCGGGAGACTAAAGAGACCCAGTACTTC | CASSGGRETKETQYF
TRBJ1-1 | 15 | . | . | TRBV2 | TGTGCCAGCAGGGACCCCAGGGGCGCGCGGAAAGAAGCTTTCTTT | CASRDPRGARKEAFF
TRBJ1-3 | 16 | . | . | TRBV19 | TGTGCCAGTAGTATAGATCATCTGTTTACTGGAAACACCATATATTTT | CASSIDHLFTGNTIYF
TRBJ2-7 | 16 | . | . | TRBV7-6 | TGTGCCAGCAGCTTAGCCGGGGGCAGGGGCTTCTACGAGCAGTACTTC | CASSLAGGRGFYEQYF
TRBJ1-1 | 13 | . | . | TRBV2 | TGTGCCAGCAGGGGCACTGAGAACACTGAAGCTTTCTTT | CASRGTENTEAFF
TRBJ2-1 | 15 | . | TRBD2 | TRBV19 | TGTGCCAGTAGTATAGCTAGCGGGAGGGGCAATGAGCAGTTCTTC | CASSIASGRGNEQFF
TRBJ2-7 | 15 | few | . | TRBV7-9 | TGTGCCAGCAGCTCGACAGGACGGGATTCCTACGAGCAGTACTTC | CASSSTGRDSYEQYF
TRBJ2-1 | 15 | . | . | TRBV9 | TGTGCCAGCAGCGCCGAGGGTAGCCCCTACAATGAGCAGTTCTTC | CASSAEGSPYNEQFF
TRBJ2-1 | 13 | . | . | TRBV6-6 | TGTGCCACTGCTCCATCCGACTACAATGAGCAGTTCTTC | CATAPSDYNEQFF
TRBJ1-1 | 13 | . | . | TRBV27 | TGTGCCAGCAGTTTTAAGGGGAGCACTGAAGCTTTCTTT | CASSFKGSTEAFF
TRBJ2-1 | 15 | . | TRBD2 | TRBV11-3 | TGTGCCAGCAGTCCCGGGACTAGCGTCTACAATGAGCAGTTCTTC | CASSPGTSVYNEQFF
TRBJ2-1 | 15 | . | . | TRBV5-8 | TGTGCCAGCAGCTTGAATGGTGGCTCCTACAATGAGCAGTTCTTC | CASSLNGGSYNEQFF
TRBJ1-4 | 15 | . | . | TRBV4-2 | TGTGCCAGCAGCCAAGAGGGACGGTTTAATGAAAAACTGTTTTTT | CASSQEGRFNEKLFF
TRBJ2-7 | 13 | once | . | TRBV29-1 | TGCAGCGTTGATGGCGATAATGGGGGCGAGCAGTACTTC | CSVDGDNGGEQYF
TRBJ2-3 | 16 | once | TRBD2 | TRBV27 | TGTGCCAGCAGTCCCTTGGGACTAGCGGGAGCAGCTACGCAGTATTTT | CASSPLGLAGAATQYF
TRBJ1-4 | 16 | . | . | TRBV15 | TGTGCCACCAGCAGAGGGGGAGAAGGGGTCCGGGAAAAACTGTTTTTT | CATSRGGEGVREKLFF
TRBJ2-7 | 13 | . | . | TRBV27 | TGTGCCAGCAGTTTAACCCCCCTCTACGAGCAGTACTTC | CASSLTPLYEQYF
TRBJ2-1 | 15 | . | . | TRBV19 | TGTGCCAGTAGTGCCGCCGCTAGAGTAGGCAATGAGCAGTTCTTC | CASSAAARVGNEQFF
TRBJ2-5 | 17 | . | TRBD2 | TRBV15 | TGTGCCACCAGCAGAGATGGTCGCGGGGGACGGAGGGAGACCCAGTACTTC | CATSRDGRGGRRETQYF
TRBJ2-7 | 14 | . | TRBD2 | TRBV11-2 | TGTGCCAGCAGCTTGGGACTAGCGGGAGTCGAGCAGTACTTC | CASSLGLAGVEQYF
TRBJ2-3 | 16 | . | . | TRBV10-3 | TGTGCCATCAGGGGGGACACTTCAAGGGATACAGATACGCAGTATTTT | CAIRGDTSRDTDTQYF